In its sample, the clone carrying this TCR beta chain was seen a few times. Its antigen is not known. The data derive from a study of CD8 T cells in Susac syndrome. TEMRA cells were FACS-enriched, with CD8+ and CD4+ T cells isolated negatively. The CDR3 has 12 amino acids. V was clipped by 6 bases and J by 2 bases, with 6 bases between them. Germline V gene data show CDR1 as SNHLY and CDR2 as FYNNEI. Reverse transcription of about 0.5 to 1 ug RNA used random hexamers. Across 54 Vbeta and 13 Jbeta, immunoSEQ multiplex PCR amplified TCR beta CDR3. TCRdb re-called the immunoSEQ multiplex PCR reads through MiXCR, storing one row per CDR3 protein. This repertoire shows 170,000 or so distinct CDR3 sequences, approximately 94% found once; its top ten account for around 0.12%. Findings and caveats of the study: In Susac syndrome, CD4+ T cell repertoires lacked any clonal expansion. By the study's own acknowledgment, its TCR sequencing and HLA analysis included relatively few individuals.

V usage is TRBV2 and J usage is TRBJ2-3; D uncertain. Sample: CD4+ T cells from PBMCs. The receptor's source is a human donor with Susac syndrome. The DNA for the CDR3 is TGTGCCAGCAGCTACACCACAGATACGCAGTATTTT. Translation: CASSYTTDTQYF. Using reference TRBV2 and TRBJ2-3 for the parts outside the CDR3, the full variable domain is EPEVTQTPSHQVTQMGQEVILRCVPISNHLYFYWYRQILGQKVEFLVSFYNNEISEKSEIFDDQFSVERPDGSNFTLKIRSTKLEDSAMYFCASSYTTDTQYFGPGTRLTVL.